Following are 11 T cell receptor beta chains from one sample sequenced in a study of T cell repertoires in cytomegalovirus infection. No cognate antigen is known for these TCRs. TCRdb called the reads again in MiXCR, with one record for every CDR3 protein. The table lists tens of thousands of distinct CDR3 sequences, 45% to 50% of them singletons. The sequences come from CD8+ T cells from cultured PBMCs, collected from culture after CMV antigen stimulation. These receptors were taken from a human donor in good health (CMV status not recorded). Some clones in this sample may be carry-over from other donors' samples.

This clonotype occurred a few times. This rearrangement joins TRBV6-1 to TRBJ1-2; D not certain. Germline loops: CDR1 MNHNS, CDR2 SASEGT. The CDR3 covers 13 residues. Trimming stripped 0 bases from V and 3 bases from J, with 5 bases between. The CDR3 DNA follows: TGTGCCAGCAGTGAAGCGCGGCACTATGGCTACACCTTC. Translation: CASSEARHYGYTF.

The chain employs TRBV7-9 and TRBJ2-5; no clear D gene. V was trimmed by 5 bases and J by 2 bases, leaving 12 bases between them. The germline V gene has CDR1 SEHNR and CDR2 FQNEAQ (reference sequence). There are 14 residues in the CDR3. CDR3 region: CASSGVGGQETQYF. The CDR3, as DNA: TGTGCCAGCAGCGGCGTGGGTGGACAAGAGACCCAGTACTTC.

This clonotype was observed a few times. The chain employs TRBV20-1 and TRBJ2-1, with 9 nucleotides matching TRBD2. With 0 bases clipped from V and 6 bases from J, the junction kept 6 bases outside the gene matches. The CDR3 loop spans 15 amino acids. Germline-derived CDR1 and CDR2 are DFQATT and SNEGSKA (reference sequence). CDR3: CSAREVRGGPNEQFF. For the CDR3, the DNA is TGCAGTGCTAGAGAAGTGCGGGGGGGCCCCAATGAGCAGTTCTTC.

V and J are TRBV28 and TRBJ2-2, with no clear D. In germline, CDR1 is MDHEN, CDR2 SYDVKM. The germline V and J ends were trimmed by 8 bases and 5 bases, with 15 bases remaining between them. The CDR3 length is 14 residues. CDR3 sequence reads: CASSPVDLTGELFF. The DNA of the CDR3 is TGTGCCAGCTCGCCTGTTGACCTTACCGGGGAGCTGTTTTTT.

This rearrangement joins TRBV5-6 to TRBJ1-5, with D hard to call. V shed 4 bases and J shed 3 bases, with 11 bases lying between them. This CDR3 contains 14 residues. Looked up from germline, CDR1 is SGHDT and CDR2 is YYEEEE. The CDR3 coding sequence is TGTGCCAGCAGCGACCGGGAAGACAATCAGCCCCAGCATTTT. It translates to CASSDREDNQPQHF.

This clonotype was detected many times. CDR3 in amino acids: CASSPHTPGDEQYF. As DNA, the CDR3 is TGTGCCAGCAGCCCACACACCCCTGGCGACGAGCAGTACTTC. The chain recombines TRBV7-8 with TRBJ2-7; no clear D. The germline CDR1 and CDR2 sequences are SGHVS and FQNEAQ. Trimming removed 5 bases from V and 5 bases from J, with 16 bases in between. The CDR3 covers 14 residues.

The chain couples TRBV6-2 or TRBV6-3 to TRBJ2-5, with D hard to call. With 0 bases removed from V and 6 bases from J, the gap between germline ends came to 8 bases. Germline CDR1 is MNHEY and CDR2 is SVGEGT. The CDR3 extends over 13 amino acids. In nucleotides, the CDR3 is TGTGCCAGCAGTTACTCATCCTTAAAGACCCAGTACTTC. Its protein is CASSYSSLKTQYF.

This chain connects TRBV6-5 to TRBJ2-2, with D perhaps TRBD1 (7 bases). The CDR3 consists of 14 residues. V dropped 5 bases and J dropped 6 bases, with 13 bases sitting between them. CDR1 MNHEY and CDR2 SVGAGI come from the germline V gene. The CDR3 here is CASSRRGDPGELFF. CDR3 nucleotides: TGTGCCAGCAGTCGCAGGGGGGACCCCGGGGAGCTGTTTTTT.

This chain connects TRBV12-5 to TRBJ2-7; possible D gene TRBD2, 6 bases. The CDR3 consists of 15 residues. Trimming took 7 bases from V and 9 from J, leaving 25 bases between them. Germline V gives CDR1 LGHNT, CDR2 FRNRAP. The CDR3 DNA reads TGTGCTAGTGCCCTGGAGGGCCCGACCTACGACGGGCAGTACTTC. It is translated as CASALEGPTYDGQYF. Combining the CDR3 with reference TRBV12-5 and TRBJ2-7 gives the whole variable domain DARVTQTPRHKVTEMGQEVTMRCQPILGHNTVFWYRQTMMQGLELLAYFRNRAPLDDSGMPKDRFSAEMPDATLATLKIQPSEPRDSAVYFCASALEGPTYDGQYFGPGTRLTVT.

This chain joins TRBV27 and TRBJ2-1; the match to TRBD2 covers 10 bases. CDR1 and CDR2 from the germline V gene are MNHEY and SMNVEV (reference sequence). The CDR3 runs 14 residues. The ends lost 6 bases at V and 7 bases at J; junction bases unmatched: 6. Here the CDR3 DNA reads TGTGCCAGCAGGGCTAGCGGGAGCGTAAATGAGCAGTTCTTC. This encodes CASRASGSVNEQFF.

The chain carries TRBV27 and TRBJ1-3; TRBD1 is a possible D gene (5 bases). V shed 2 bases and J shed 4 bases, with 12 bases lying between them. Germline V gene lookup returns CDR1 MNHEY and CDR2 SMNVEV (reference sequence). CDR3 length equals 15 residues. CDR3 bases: TGTGCCAGCAGTTTACGGGGCCTCTCGGGAAACACCATATATTTT. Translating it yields CASSLRGLSGNTIYF.